Presented here are 22 T cell receptor beta chains from one specimen sequenced in a study of blood T cell repertoires in COVID-19 (dated by TCRdb to the early 2020s). The protocol used for the library was the immunoSEQ multiplex PCR assay. Held by TCRdb, this immuneACCESS table contains in-frame sequences only and omits some clones. Under half of the omission traces to an unresolved V gene where checked; the cause of the rest is unknown. The sample yields tens of thousands of clones; about 88% were counted once. Approximately 10% of the sample is in the top ten clones. The sequencing input was peripheral blood. All receptors derive from a human donor in a cohort sampled during active COVID-19.

The V and J genes are TRBV14 and TRBJ2-1, with a possible D match to TRBD2 (6 bases). The CDR3 is made up of 14 amino acids. V was pared by 6 bases and J by 3 bases, with 12 bases between. The germline gives CDR1 SGHDN, CDR2 FVKESK. CDR3 bases: TGTGCCAGCAGTGGGAGGCCTGACTACAATGAGCAGTTCTTC. Translation gives CASSGRPDYNEQFF.

The V gene is TRBV4-1, the J gene TRBJ2-5; 11 bases align to TRBD2. With 1 base clipped from V and 3 bases from J, the junction kept 4 bases outside the gene matches. The germline V gene has CDR1 MGHRA and CDR2 YSYEKL. This CDR3 comprises 16 residues. DNA for the CDR3: TGCGCCAGCAGCCAAGCCAGGGGACTAGCGGAAGAGACCCAGTACTTC. Its translation: CASSQARGLAEETQYF.

CDR3 DNA: TGTGCCTGGCAGGGACAAGAGACCCAGTACTTC. Its translation is CAWQGQETQYF. This sequence joins TRBV30 and TRBJ2-5; tentatively, D is TRBD1 (5 bases). This CDR3 spans 11 amino acids. V was cut by 5 bases and J by 2 bases, with 6 bases left in between. Germline V gene sequence: CDR1 GTSNPN, CDR2 SVGIG (reference sequence).

The rearrangement uses TRBV5-4 and TRBJ1-1, with D hard to call. V lost 1 base, J lost 5 bases, and 12 bases lay in between. The CDR3 length is 14 residues. Germline V gene sequence: CDR1 SGHNT, CDR2 YYREEE (reference sequence). CDR3 loop: CASSLYWETTEAFF. The DNA for the CDR3 is TGTGCCAGCAGCTTGTACTGGGAGACGACTGAAGCTTTCTTT. The complete variable domain, with remaining parts taken from reference TRBV5-4 and TRBJ1-1, reads ETGVTQSPTHLIKTRGQQVTLRCSSQSGHNTVSWYQQALGQGPQFIFQYYREEENGRGNFPPRFSGLQFPNYSSELNVNALELDDSALYLCASSLYWETTEAFFGQGTRLTVV.

This clone appeared once. This chain links TRBV7-9 with TRBJ1-1; D is perhaps TRBD1 (6 bases). V was trimmed by 4 bases and J by 4 bases, leaving 13 bases between them. The CDR3 contains 14 residues. Germline values: CDR1 SEHNR, CDR2 FQNEAQ (reference sequence). The CDR3 sequence: CASSSSGHSTEAFF. For the CDR3, the DNA is TGTGCCAGCAGCTCATCGGGACACAGCACTGAAGCTTTCTTT.

The genes are TRBV10-2 and TRBJ2-6, with D tentatively TRBD1 (6 bases). V was pared by 0 bases and J by 1 base, with 16 bases between. The CDR3 extends over 19 amino acids. The germline CDR1 and CDR2 sequences are WSHSY and SAAADI. CDR3 sequence reads: CASSESGRARGSGANVLTF. The CDR3 DNA follows: TGCGCCAGCAGTGAGTCGGGCAGGGCGAGGGGGTCTGGGGCCAACGTCCTGACTTTC.

This chain uses TRBV28 with TRBJ1-1; a possible D gene is TRBD1 (6 bases). Germline CDR1 is MDHEN and CDR2 is SYDVKM. Trimming stripped 8 bases from V and 1 base from J, with 17 bases between. The CDR3 runs to 15 residues. The CDR3 sequence is CASLLDGGPNTEAFF. The CDR3 DNA reads as TGTGCCAGCCTATTAGACGGGGGGCCGAACACTGAAGCTTTCTTT.

This chain uses TRBV6-1 with TRBJ2-4, with TRBD2 matching over 7 bases. Trimming cost V 0 bases and J 9 bases; bases outside gene matches: 5. CDR1 and CDR2 (germline): MNHNS, SASEGT. This CDR3 comprises 14 residues. This chain's CDR3 is CASSEAPGGSIQYF. The CDR3 DNA follows: TGTGCCAGCAGTGAAGCGCCCGGGGGGAGCATTCAGTACTTC.

The V call is TRBV6-6, the J call TRBJ1-5; D is ambiguous. V lost 2 bases to trimming and J lost 3 bases, with 8 bases between them. The CDR3 totals 14 residues. The V gene's germline CDR1 is MNHNY and CDR2 SVGAGI (reference sequence). CDR3 protein: CASSYSEINQPQHF. In nucleotides, the CDR3 is TGTGCCAGCAGTTACAGCGAGATCAATCAGCCCCAGCATTTT.

The chain couples TRBV6-5 to TRBJ2-1; 8 bases agree with TRBD1. J lost 9 bases, V lost 0 bases, and 7 bases had no gene match. The germline gives CDR1 MNHEY, CDR2 SVGAGI. This CDR3 region has 15 residues. CDR3 residues: CASSYSPDRGGEQFF. The CDR3 region has the DNA TGTGCCAGCAGTTACTCGCCCGACAGGGGTGGTGAGCAGTTCTTC.

This chain joins TRBV27 and TRBJ1-2; 10 bases are shared with TRBD1. Germline values: CDR1 MNHEY, CDR2 SMNVEV (reference sequence). V was pared by 6 bases and J by 5 bases, with 9 bases of the junction left unmatched. This CDR3 contains 15 residues. The CDR3 sequence: CASRRDRGNGYGYTF. Written as DNA, the CDR3 is TGTGCCAGCAGGCGGGACAGGGGTAACGGTTATGGCTACACCTTC.

The genes are TRBV10-2 and TRBJ2-7; 8 nucleotides agree with TRBD2. There are 13 residues in the CDR3. CDR1 and CDR2 from the germline V gene are WSHSY and SAAADI. V lost 7 bases and J lost 5; bases outside the gene matches: 7. In nucleotides, the CDR3 is TGCGCCAGCAACGGGAGGGCCAACGACGAGCAGTACTTC. Translating gives CASNGRANDEQYF.

The V call is TRBV6-1, the J call TRBJ1-6, with 10 bases that match TRBD1. The CDR3 has 17 residues. The germline V gene has CDR1 MNHNS and CDR2 SASEGT. With 2 bases clipped from V and 11 bases from J, the junction kept 12 bases outside the gene matches. In DNA form, the CDR3 reads TGTGCCAGCAGTGAACACGAGACAGGGGGCTTTTCGGCACCCCTCCACTTT. Amino acids: CASSEHETGGFSAPLHF.

This clone showed up just once. Different DNA sequences within this sample yield the same CDR3. The rearrangement uses TRBV7-3 and TRBJ2-1, with no clear D. The length of the CDR3 is 13 residues. Trimming shortened V by 0 bases and J by 8 bases, and 8 bases separated the two germline ends. Per germline, CDR1 SGHTA and CDR2 FQGTGA. The CDR3 loop is CASSLTLADEQFF. DNA for the CDR3: TGTGCCAGCAGCTTAACCCTGGCGGATGAGCAGTTCTTC.

The V call is TRBV7-8, the J call TRBJ2-1; no clear D. Trimming removed 6 bases from V and 8 bases from J, with 23 bases in between. CDR1 is SGHVS, CDR2 FQNEAQ, per germline. The CDR3 contains 16 residues. Here the CDR3 DNA reads TGTGCCAGCAGTCAAGGAGCCGCCTTTAAACCTGATGAGCAGTTCTTC. This translates into CASSQGAAFKPDEQFF.

The V call is TRBV7-7, the J call TRBJ2-2; 9 bases line up with TRBD2. The CDR3 spans 16 residues. The trim removed 4 bases at V and 2 bases at J, leaving 5 bases unmatched. CDR1 is SSHAT, CDR2 FNYEAQ, per germline (reference sequence). Here the CDR3 reads CASSSGTSKNTGELFF. In DNA form, the CDR3 reads TGTGCCAGCAGCTCAGGGACTAGCAAAAACACCGGGGAGCTGTTTTTT.

CDR3 loop: CASSLTGSQPQHF. As DNA, the CDR3 is TGTGCCAGCAGTTTGACCGGGAGCCAGCCCCAGCATTTT. V is TRBV12-3 or TRBV12-4 and J is TRBJ1-5; D gene uncertain. The CDR3 extends over 13 amino acids. Trimming removed 3 bases from V and 7 bases from J, with 10 bases in between.

The chain uses TRBV3-1 (or the pseudogene TRBV3-2) and TRBJ2-2; possibly TRBD1 for D (5 bases). The CDR3 is made up of 19 amino acids. Per the germline V gene, CDR1 is LGHDT and CDR2 is YNNKEL (reference sequence). Trimming cost V 1 base and J 2 bases, with 20 bases left between them. This chain's CDR3 is CASSQVYGRVSTNTGELFF. CDR3 DNA: TGTGCCAGCAGCCAAGTATACGGCAGGGTCTCCACAAACACCGGGGAGCTGTTTTTT.

This clone has more than one count but fewer than ten. V gene TRBV3-1 (or the pseudogene TRBV3-2) combines with J gene TRBJ1-6; D not certain. Trimming took off 8 bases at V and 0 bases at J, with 5 bases between the two ends. This CDR3 region has 13 residues. The germline CDR1 and CDR2 sequences are LGHDT and YNNKEL (reference sequence). CDR3 residues: CASGSSYNSPLHF. CDR3 bases: TGTGCCAGCGGGAGCTCCTATAATTCACCCCTCCACTTT.

About this clone itself: Other DNA sequences in this specimen translate into the identical CDR3. The chain couples TRBV29-1 to TRBJ1-2; 10 nucleotides align to TRBD1. The CDR3 length is 14 residues. The germline V gene has CDR1 SQVTM and CDR2 ANQGSEA. J gave up 4 bases and V 1 base, and 3 bases lay outside the gene matches. The CDR3, as DNA: TGCAGCGTTGAAGGGACAGGGGGTAGCTATGGCTACACCTTC. Translating it yields CSVEGTGGSYGYTF.

The V call is TRBV11-2, the J call TRBJ2-7; D possibly corresponds to TRBD1 (6 bases). Germline-derived CDR1 and CDR2 are SGHAT and FQNNGV. The V gene lost 0 bases and the J gene lost 4 bases, with 13 bases spanning the gap. CDR3 length equals 15 residues. CDR3 region: CASSLDQNREYEQYF. Here the CDR3 DNA reads TGTGCCAGCAGCTTAGATCAGAACAGGGAGTACGAGCAGTACTTC. Full variable domain (outside the CDR3, taken from reference TRBV11-2 and TRBJ2-7): EAGVAQSPRYKIIEKRQSVAFWCNPISGHATLYWYQQILGQGPKLLIQFQNNGVVDDSQLPKDRFSAERLKGVDSTLKIQPAKLEDSAVYLCASSLDQNREYEQYFGPGTRLTVT.

The chain employs TRBV24-1 and TRBJ2-1; D gene unclear. The germline V gene has CDR1 KGHDR and CDR2 SFDVKD. V dropped 3 bases and J dropped 2 bases, with 10 bases sitting between them. The CDR3 sequence is 15 residues long. The DNA of the CDR3 is TGTGCCACCAGTGATATCGCAGGCCCCTACAATGAGCAGTTCTTC. Translated, it gives CATSDIAGPYNEQFF.